This T cell receptor (beta chain) was identified during a study of shared clonotypes between healthy human individuals. Some clones are missing from TCRdb's copy, which holds only in-frame ones; the method was immunoSEQ multiplex PCR. The sample holds over 2,000,000 clones; 93% are singletons and the top ten take more than 1.5%. The naive CD8 fraction comprised CD45RO-negative cells positively selected for CCR7 and excluded terminally differentiated effector memory CD45RA+ cells. The sequence came from a man aged 18 to 29 in good health. Some clones in this sample may be carry-over from other donors' samples. Sequencing was performed on naive CD8+ T cells from PBMCs.

Here the CDR3 reads CASSEPQSQETQYF. CDR3 bases: TGTGCCAGCAGTGAACCCCAGTCACAAGAGACCCAGTACTTC. This chain links TRBV25-1 with TRBJ2-5; D unresolved. In germline, CDR1 is MGHDK, CDR2 SYGVNS. The CDR3 has 14 residues. V lost 2 bases to trimming and J lost 2 bases, with 9 bases between them.